A selection of T cell receptor beta chains follows, all from one sample in a study of T cell clones after liver transplantation. This table comes from immunoSEQ multiplex PCR, and its TCRdb copy is limited to in-frame clones, with some not included. The table shows about 120,000 clones, with approximately 90% occurring only once. The specimen was CD4+ T cells from blood, collected 12 months after liver transplant. These receptor sequences come from a human patient who received a liver transplant. Some T cells may be the graft donor's. CDR3s include the opening cysteine and the closing phenylalanine or tryptophan. The D gene is left open where the match is weak. The size entry is marked missing in some rows and otherwise reads once, few, many or a size class.

J gene | CDR3 length | clone size | V gene | D gene | CDR3 protein | CDR3 DNA
TRBJ2-1 | 18 | NA | TRBV10-3 | TRBD2 | CAISDPRAGLAPNNEQFF | TGTGCCATCAGTGACCCCAGGGCGGGACTAGCGCCTAACAATGAGCAGTTCTTC
TRBJ2-2 | 16 | NA | TRBV7-6 | NA | CASSPNPATNTGELFF | TGTGCCAGCAGCCCCAATCCAGCTACGAACACCGGGGAGCTGTTTTTT
TRBJ2-2 | 15 | few | TRBV6-6 | NA | CASRPPDTYTGELFF | TGTGCCAGCAGACCTCCTGACACATACACCGGGGAGCTGTTTTTT
TRBJ2-3 | 13 | once | TRBV5-1 | NA | CASSLGLADTQYF | TGCGCCAGCAGCTTGGGGCTAGCAGATACGCAGTATTTT
TRBJ2-5 | 16 | NA | TRBV7-3 | TRBD2 | CASSLGWASGQETQYF | TGTGCCAGCAGCTTAGGGTGGGCTAGCGGCCAAGAGACCCAGTACTTC
TRBJ2-2 | 14 | NA | TRBV29-1 | NA | CSVDAGSNTGELFF | TGCAGCGTCGACGCCGGGAGCAACACCGGGGAGCTGTTTTTT
TRBJ2-1 | 12 | NA | TRBV19 | NA | CASRNTHNEQFF | TGTGCCAGTAGAAACACCCACAATGAGCAGTTCTTC
TRBJ2-6 | 14 | once | TRBV11-3 | NA | CASSPRGGANVLTF | TGTGCCAGCAGCCCTCGAGGTGGGGCCAACGTCCTGACTTTC
TRBJ2-3 | 15 | NA | TRBV7-2 | NA | CASSTQGLRTDTQYF | TGTGCCAGCAGCACCCAGGGACTCCGCACAGATACGCAGTATTTT
TRBJ1-1 | 13 | NA | TRBV28 | NA | CASSLSGARGAFF | TGTGCCAGCAGTTTATCAGGGGCGCGGGGAGCTTTCTTT
TRBJ2-7 | 12 | NA | TRBV7-9 | TRBD1 | CASSLDRGRQYF | TGTGCCAGCAGCTTAGACAGGGGGCGGCAGTACTTC
TRBJ2-7 | 16 | NA | TRBV2 | TRBD2 | CASSGTRLAGAGEQYF | TGTGCCAGCAGCGGCACTAGACTAGCGGGAGCAGGCGAGCAGTACTTC
TRBJ1-2 | 14 | NA | TRBV28 | TRBD1 | CASREGGDELGYTF | TGTGCCAGCAGAGAAGGGGGCGATGAGTTAGGCTACACCTTC
TRBJ2-7 | 14 | NA | TRBV4-3 | TRBD2 | CASSQEAGPYEQYF | TGCGCCAGCAGCCAAGAAGCGGGACCCTACGAGCAGTACTTC
TRBJ2-7 | 15 | NA | TRBV9 | NA | CASSVGAAVSYEQYF | TGTGCCAGCAGCGTGGGGGCGGCTGTCTCCTACGAGCAGTACTTC
TRBJ2-7 | 15 | NA | TRBV30 | TRBD1 | CAWRGVTGSFNEQYF | TGTGCCTGGAGGGGGGTGACAGGGTCTTTTAACGAGCAGTACTTC
TRBJ2-3 | 13 | few | TRBV9 | NA | CASSPRMADTQYF | TGTGCCAGCAGCCCGAGGATGGCAGATACGCAGTATTTT
TRBJ1-3 | 16 | NA | TRBV28 | TRBD1 | CASSPDRGWSGNTIYF | TGTGCCAGCAGTCCTGACAGGGGTTGGTCTGGAAACACCATATATTTT
TRBJ2-7 | 15 | NA | TRBV5-1 | TRBD2 | CASSLGLAGSYEQYF | TGCGCCAGCAGCTTGGGACTAGCGGGGAGCTACGAGCAGTACTTC
TRBJ2-3 | 12 | NA | TRBV6-1 | NA | CASRWTGDTQYF | TGTGCCAGCAGGTGGACGGGAGATACGCAGTATTTT
TRBJ1-2 | 16 | NA | TRBV19 | TRBD1 | CASSASQGERVSGYTF | TGTGCCAGTAGTGCCAGTCAGGGGGAAAGGGTATCTGGCTACACCTTC
TRBJ1-2 | 15 | NA | TRBV4-1 | NA | CASSQDNSRAPGYTF | TGCGCCAGCAGCCAAGACAACTCCAGGGCTCCTGGCTACACCTTC
TRBJ2-7 | 15 | NA | TRBV29-1 | TRBD2 | CSVASSGRGTYEQYF | TGCAGCGTTGCTTCGAGCGGGAGGGGAACCTACGAGCAGTACTTC
TRBJ1-1 | 13 | NA | TRBV7-8 | NA | CASSLAGVTEAFF | TGTGCCAGCAGCTTAGCCGGGGTCACTGAAGCTTTCTTT
TRBJ2-3 | 15 | NA | TRBV6-5 | TRBD1 | CASSRWTGVPDTQYF | TGTGCCAGCAGCCGGTGGACAGGGGTGCCAGATACGCAGTATTTT
TRBJ2-2 | 15 | NA | TRBV2 | TRBD2 | CASSEDLAGAGELFF | TGTGCCAGCAGTGAAGACTTAGCGGGAGCCGGGGAGCTGTTTTTT
TRBJ1-4 | 16 | NA | TRBV4-1 | NA | CASSYSGSATNEKLFF | TGCGCCAGCAGCTACTCCGGGAGTGCAACTAATGAAAAACTGTTTTTT
TRBJ2-3 | 15 | NA | TRBV9 | NA | CASSGIGARTDTQYF | TGTGCCAGCAGCGGTATAGGGGCCCGCACAGATACGCAGTATTTT
TRBJ2-7 | 13 | once | TRBV30 | NA | CAWSRQGNYEQYF | TGTGCCTGGAGTCGTCAGGGGAACTACGAGCAGTACTTC
TRBJ2-6 | 14 | NA | TRBV27 | NA | CASSSPLGANVLTF | TGTGCCAGCAGTTCCCCGCTGGGGGCCAACGTCCTGACTTTC
TRBJ2-1 | 14 | NA | TRBV29-1 | NA | CSVGETGIPRRQFF | TGCAGCGTTGGGGAAACGGGAATCCCGCGTAGGCAGTTCTTC
TRBJ2-5 | 15 | once | TRBV29-1 | NA | CSVVLGRGSLETQYF | TGCAGCGTTGTCTTGGGCAGGGGATCTTTGGAGACCCAGTACTTC
TRBJ2-5 | 17 | NA | TRBV7-3 | NA | CASSHAGGPSQGETQYF | TGTGCCAGCAGCCACGCCGGGGGGCCCTCTCAAGGAGAGACCCAGTACTTC